The source of this T cell receptor (beta chain) is a study of identical twins. Study-wide points: Researchers caution that invariant MAIT and iNKT cells could partly confound zero-insertion analyses. Insertions were fewer in abundant cord blood beta clonotypes, whereas memory repertoires showed none of this pattern.

The CDR3 covers 13 residues. The V gene lost 0 bases and the J gene lost 8 bases, with 11 bases spanning the gap. Germline values: CDR1 DFQATT, CDR2 SNEGSKA (reference sequence). Concerning this clonotype itself: What it binds is unknown.

Each donor (without exception) was a healthy Caucasian. TCRdb re-analysed the 5' RACE reads in MiXCR, keeping a single row per CDR3 protein. This table holds 450,000 to 650,000 distinct CDR3 sequences, over 12% found once. These sequences were also reported in another study, on yellow fever vaccine responses in identical twins.

This receptor was identified in a woman between 18 and 29 years old in good health. The V call is TRBV20-1, the J call TRBJ2-4; D unresolved. Sequenced input: CD4+ T cells sorted from blood. CDR3 protein: CSARDGQKHIQYF. In DNA form, the CDR3 reads TGCAGTGCTAGAGATGGGCAGAAACACATTCAGTACTTC.